One and the same sample provided the 15 T cell receptor beta chains below, sequenced in a study of human T cells and chemical hapten exposure. The time point: patch test 2, 6 weeks after DPC sensitization. Indicated treatment: therapeutic diphenylcyclopropenone sensitization with weekly scalp DPC. One entry per CDR3 protein results from TCRdb running MiXCR on the RACE reads. The data hold tens of thousands of distinct CDR3 sequences, with 8.5% to 12% observed a single time. The sequencing used whole blood, collected in connection with sensitization to the hapten diphenylcyclopropenone (DPC). These receptors originate from a woman aged 50 to 65 with alopecia areata. Some clones in this sample may be carry-over from other donors' samples.

This clonotype was detected ten times or more. The chain recombines TRBV30 with TRBJ2-1; 7 bases fit TRBD2. This CDR3 is 16 amino acids long. J gave up 12 bases and V 0 bases, and 17 bases lay outside the gene matches. The germline V gene encodes CDR1 GTSNPN and CDR2 SVGIG (reference sequence). The CDR3 sequence is CAWSVPRGGSHGGQFF. CDR3 DNA: TGTGCCTGGAGTGTCCCCCGGGGCGGGAGCCATGGGGGGCAGTTCTTC.

The chain is built from TRBV7-2 and TRBJ2-7; D perhaps matches TRBD2 (5 bases). The germline CDR1 and CDR2 sequences are SGHTA and FQGNSA. V dropped 5 bases and J dropped 2 bases, with 13 bases sitting between them. The CDR3 totals 14 residues. CDR3 DNA sequence: TGTGCCAGCAGCCCCCCCGGGATCCCCTACGAGCAGTACTTC. Translating it yields CASSPPGIPYEQYF.

The V gene is TRBV28, the J gene TRBJ1-1; D not certain. Germline CDR1 MDHEN, CDR2 SYDVKM. The CDR3 extends over 15 amino acids. The V gene lost 5 bases and the J gene lost 5 bases, with 18 bases spanning the gap. CDR3 coding DNA: TGTGCCAGCAGTGCCCACTCCGGGGTGAGGACTGAAGCTTTCTTT. Translation gives CASSAHSGVRTEAFF.

DNA of the CDR3: TGTGCCAGCAGCTCATGGATCGGACCCACAGATACGCAGTATTTT. Translation gives CASSSWIGPTDTQYF. This sequence joins TRBV11-2 and TRBJ2-3; D ambiguous. In germline, CDR1 is SGHAT, CDR2 FQNNGV. V was clipped by 4 bases and J by 2 bases, with 13 bases between them. The CDR3 extends over 15 amino acids.

Many counts were recorded for this clonotype. The chain carries TRBV7-9 and TRBJ1-3; D remains ambiguous. The CDR3 consists of 14 residues. V was clipped by 1 base and J by 0 bases, with 4 bases between them. The germline V gene has CDR1 SEHNR and CDR2 FQNEAQ (reference sequence). For the CDR3, the DNA is TGTGCCAGCAGCTTAGATGCCTCTGGAAACACCATATATTTT. It translates to CASSLDASGNTIYF.

The chain carries TRBV27 and TRBJ1-6; D unclear. The CDR3 has 13 residues. Germline CDR1 MNHEY, CDR2 SMNVEV (reference sequence). V lost 7 bases and J lost 0, with 4 bases in between. The chain's CDR3 is CASKSSYNSPLHF. The CDR3 DNA reads as TGTGCCAGCAAGAGCTCCTATAATTCACCCCTCCACTTT.

This clonotype was counted only a few times. The chain has TRBV10-3 and TRBJ2-4; 8 positions match TRBD1. There are 13 residues in the CDR3. Unmatched junction bases numbered 9, after V lost 2 bases and J lost 15 bases. Per the germline V gene, CDR1 is ENHRY and CDR2 is SYGVKD. The CDR3 is CAISETEGDRWYF. As DNA, the CDR3 is TGTGCCATCAGTGAGACGGAGGGGGACAGGTGGTACTTC.

The chain employs TRBV7-2 and TRBJ1-1; D unclear. The germline V gene encodes CDR1 SGHTA and CDR2 FQGNSA. The CDR3 length is 14 residues. Trimming pared 2 bases from V and 1 base from J, leaving 8 bases between. CDR3 coding DNA: TGTGCCAGCAGCTTAACAGAGGCGAACACTGAAGCTTTCTTT. It encodes CASSLTEANTEAFF.

J is TRBJ2-7 and V is TRBV6-5, with unresolved D. The CDR3 runs to 13 residues. Germline CDR1 MNHEY, CDR2 SVGAGI. V lost 6 bases and J 7 bases, leaving 16 bases between the germline ends. CDR3 residues: CASSGQKIREQYF. Written as DNA, the CDR3 is TGTGCCAGCAGCGGCCAAAAGATACGGGAGCAGTACTTC.

The chain employs TRBV6-6 and TRBJ1-5; unclear D gene. Between the trimmed V and J ends, which lost 4 bases and 4 bases, there was a span of 17 bases. The CDR3 contains 16 residues. The germline V gene encodes CDR1 MNHNY and CDR2 SVGAGI (reference sequence). CDR3 in DNA: TGTGCCAGCAGTTCCCCGGGAGAGGAAGATAATCAGCCCCAGCATTTT. Its protein is CASSSPGEEDNQPQHF.

The chain carries TRBV28 and TRBJ2-1, with 8 bases lining up with TRBD2. In germline, CDR1 is MDHEN, CDR2 SYDVKM. V gave up 1 base and J gave up 4 bases; unmatched junction bases: 9. This CDR3 region has 17 residues. The CDR3 spells CASSLYPKASGYNEQFF. The CDR3 DNA follows: TGTGCCAGCAGTTTATACCCGAAGGCTAGCGGGTACAATGAGCAGTTCTTC.

Worth noting for this clonotype: A much larger clone lies one base from this, so it may be a read error. J is TRBJ2-1 and V is TRBV6-5; no definite D call. Germline loops: CDR1 MNHEY, CDR2 SVGAGI. This CDR3 is 15 amino acids long. With 4 bases removed from V and 1 base from J, the gap between germline ends came to 11 bases. CDR3 coding DNA: TGTGCCAGCAGTTGCTCGTGGGGATCCTACAATGAGCAGTTCTTC. It specifies CASSCSWGSYNEQFF.

The J gene is TRBJ2-1, the V gene TRBV30; D is unresolved. Trimming removed 3 bases at V and 6 bases at J, with 18 bases between. The CDR3 extends over 15 amino acids. Germline CDR1 GTSNPN, CDR2 SVGIG (reference sequence). CDR3: CAWSPDRVIGNEQFF. The CDR3 DNA is TGTGCCTGGAGCCCGGACCGGGTTATCGGCAATGAGCAGTTCTTC.

This clonotype has more than one count but fewer than ten. The chain recombines TRBV28 with TRBJ2-3; D gene unclear. Germline lookup yields CDR1 MDHEN and CDR2 SYDVKM. There are 11 residues in the CDR3. V was trimmed by 5 bases and J by 6 bases, leaving 6 bases between them. CDR3 region: CASSIIDTQYF. CDR3 nucleotide sequence: TGTGCCAGCAGTATTATCGATACGCAGTATTTT.

This clonotype was detected ten times or more. This chain connects TRBV12-3 or TRBV12-4 to TRBJ2-2; 15 nucleotides align to TRBD2. V trimming: 6 bases; J trimming: 7 bases; junction bases outside the gene matches: 18. CDR3 length: 20 amino acids. DNA of the CDR3: TGTGCCAGCAGCAAAAGGAAACCGGGACTAGCGGGAGGTCGAGTCGGGGAGCTGTTTTTT. It specifies CASSKRKPGLAGGRVGELFF.